Listed below are T cell receptor beta chains from one sample, sequenced in a study of cytomegalovirus exposure and HLA in healthy donors. Only in-frame clones appear in the TCRdb table, and some are missing; sequencing was by immunoSEQ multiplex PCR. The data contain about 110,000 clones, around four fifths of them singletons. Sequencing was carried out using PBMCs. The receptors originated from a woman aged 60-75 years in good health and CMV-seropositive. The CDR3 runs from the conserved cysteine through the conserved F or W. Clone size is shown for a subset of rows, as once, few, many or a class of expanded clone.

clone_size	v_call	j_call	cdr3_aa
.	TRBV4-1	TRBJ1-2	CASSQSHFDYGYTF
.	TRBV7-9	TRBJ1-5	CASSLDSRNQPQHF
.	TRBV2	TRBJ2-7	CASSGDYSYEQYF
.	TRBV15	TRBJ2-1	CATSRERTRIYNEQFF
.	TRBV5-6	TRBJ1-2	CASRMMRDRGLLKGYTF
.	TRBV29-1	TRBJ2-7	CSVAPGQGPEQYF
.	TRBV7-2	TRBJ1-4	CASSLDFGKLFF
few	TRBV19	TRBJ1-1	CARIGGRTEAFF
.	TRBV5-1	TRBJ2-5	CASGPYRGDQETQYF
.	TRBV19	TRBJ2-5	CATQTGSRGETQYF
.	TRBV7-3	TRBJ1-2	CASSSKAGLGGYTF